This TCR beta chain was sequenced for a study of T cell changes during pregnancy in multiple sclerosis (dated by TCRdb to between 2018 and 2020). About the full investigation: The study looked at changes in the T cell repertoire across pregnancy in women with multiple sclerosis.

The trim is 4 bases for V and 4 bases for J, with a gap of 21 bases between the germline ends. CDR1 and CDR2, looked up from the germline V gene (reference sequence), are SGHNT and YYREEE. The CDR3 runs 16 residues from the cysteine to the phenylalanine. Just the 48-base CDR3 DNA is kept, in frame starting at base 1. Library construction relied on the immunoSEQ multiplex PCR assay. Held by TCRdb, this immuneACCESS table contains in-frame sequences only and omits some clones. Under half of the omission traces to an unresolved V gene where checked; the cause of the rest is unknown. The sample contains 50,000 to 65,000 clones, approximately 93% of them found a single time. 3.2% of the sample is held by the ten biggest clonotypes. A note on this clone: Its target antigen remains unknown. Nothing much larger sits one base from this clone, and base qualities are not available.

Source: CD8+ T cells from peripheral blood mononuclear cells, taken in the second trimester of pregnancy. The receptor's source is a female donor with multiple sclerosis, enrolled in a pregnancy study. Recombination connected TRBV5-4 to TRBJ2-7, with TRBD2 perhaps the D gene, on 7 matching bases. The CDR3 here reads CASSPRGADGVYEQYF. The DNA sequence is as follows: TGTGCCAGCAGCCCCCGGGGGGCGGACGGGGTATACGAGCAGTACTTC.